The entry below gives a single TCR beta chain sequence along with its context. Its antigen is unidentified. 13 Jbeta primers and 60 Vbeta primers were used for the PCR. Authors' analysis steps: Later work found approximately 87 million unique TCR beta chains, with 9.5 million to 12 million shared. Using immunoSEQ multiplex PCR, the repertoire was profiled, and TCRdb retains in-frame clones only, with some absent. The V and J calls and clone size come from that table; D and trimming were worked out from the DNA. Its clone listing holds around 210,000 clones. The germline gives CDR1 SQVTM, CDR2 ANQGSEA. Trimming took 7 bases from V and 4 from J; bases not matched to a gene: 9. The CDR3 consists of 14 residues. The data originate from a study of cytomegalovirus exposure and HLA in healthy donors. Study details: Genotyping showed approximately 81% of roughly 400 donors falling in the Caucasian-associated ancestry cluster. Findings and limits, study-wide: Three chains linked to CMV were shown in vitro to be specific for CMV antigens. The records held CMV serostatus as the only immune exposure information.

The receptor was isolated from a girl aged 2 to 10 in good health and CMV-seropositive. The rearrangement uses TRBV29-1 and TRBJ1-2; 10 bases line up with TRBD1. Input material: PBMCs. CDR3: CSALHRDRGYGYTF. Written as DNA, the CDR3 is TGCAGCGCCCTCCACCGGGACAGGGGCTATGGCTACACCTTC.